These 27 T cell receptor beta chains share one sample of origin, sequenced in a study of OX40 agonist ivuxolimab in advanced cancers. Preparation of the library involved the immunoSEQ multiplex PCR assay. Here the immuneACCESS table is served through TCRdb, limited to in-frame sequences with V and J called. Missing clones are a known gap in these copies; in checked studies unresolved V genes cover under half, and the rest lacks a known reason. The sample records more than 70,000 clones, 85% to 90% of which are singletons. The top ten clonotypes cover 0.5% to 0.55% of the sample. This specimen consisted of CD4+ or CD8+ T cells sorted from blood, obtained in a trial of the OX40 agonist ivuxolimab. These receptors originate from an adult with an advanced solid tumor such as melanoma, head and neck, liver or kidney cancer.

The V and J genes are TRBV27 and TRBJ2-3; 10 bases map to TRBD2. The CDR3 length is 16 residues. V gave up 8 bases and J gave up 3 bases; unmatched junction bases: 11. CDR1 is MNHEY, CDR2 SMNVEV, per germline (reference sequence). CDR3 coding DNA: TGTGCCAGCGCTACTCTTAGCGGGAGGAGAACAGATACGCAGTATTTT. Translated, it gives CASATLSGRRTDTQYF.

The rearrangement uses TRBV6-5 and TRBJ1-1; no reliable D call. Trimming took 6 bases from V and 7 from J, leaving 9 bases between them. CDR3 length: 11 amino acids. Per germline, CDR1 MNHEY and CDR2 SVGAGI. The CDR3 sequence is CASRLASEAFF. As DNA, the CDR3 is TGTGCCAGCAGACTTGCCAGTGAAGCTTTCTTT.

The chain's CDR3 is CASSHLEGWVDTEAFF. DNA for the CDR3: TGTGCCAGCAGCCACTTGGAGGGTTGGGTGGACACTGAAGCTTTCTTT. The rearrangement joins TRBV7-9 to TRBJ1-1; unclear D gene. Germline CDR1 reads SEHNR; CDR2 reads FQNEAQ (reference sequence). CDR3 length: 16 residues. The V end was cut by 5 bases, the J end by 3 bases, with 19 bases between.

This chain links TRBV7-8 with TRBJ1-1; D unresolved. This CDR3 has 14 residues. V lost 1 base to trimming and J lost 4 bases, with 10 bases between them. The germline V gene encodes CDR1 SGHVS and CDR2 FQNEAQ. CDR3 protein: CASSLERLGTEAFF. DNA of the CDR3: TGTGCCAGCAGCTTAGAACGGTTGGGCACTGAAGCTTTCTTT.

In nucleotides, the CDR3 is TGTGCCAGCAGCCGGGATTTGTCCGGGACTAGCGTCTCCTACGAGCAGTACTTC. This gives the protein CASSRDLSGTSVSYEQYF. The gene calls are TRBV7-2 and TRBJ2-7; 10 bases are shared with TRBD2. CDR3 size: 18 residues. V shed 5 bases, J shed 0 bases, and the junction held 13 bases outside the gene matches. Germline lookup yields CDR1 SGHTA and CDR2 FQGNSA.

The V and J genes are TRBV7-3 and TRBJ2-1, with D possibly TRBD2 on 6 matching bases. V lost 5 bases and J 10 bases, leaving 18 bases between the germline ends. There are 14 residues in the CDR3. The V gene's germline CDR1 is SGHTA and CDR2 FQGTGA. CDR3 residues: CASSPKGAGKEQFF. The CDR3 DNA reads as TGTGCCAGCAGCCCCAAGGGAGCGGGTAAGGAGCAGTTCTTC.

The V and J genes are TRBV13 and TRBJ2-3; D might be TRBD2 (6 bases). Trimming removed 1 base at V and 9 bases at J, with 17 bases between. Germline-derived CDR1 and CDR2 are PRHDT and FYEKMQ (reference sequence). This CDR3 region has 15 residues. CDR3 sequence (DNA): TGTGCCAGCAGCTTAGCGAGTGGGACTCCCGCAACGCAGTATTTT. This translates into CASSLASGTPATQYF.

This rearrangement joins TRBV20-1 to TRBJ2-7, with D tentatively TRBD1 (5 bases). The V end lost 3 bases, the J end lost 5 bases, and 5 bases lay between the germline ends. CDR3 size: 10 residues. CDR1 is DFQATT and CDR2 is SNEGSKA in the germline V gene (reference sequence). The CDR3 bases are TGCAGTGCTAGGGGGCACGAGCAGTACTTC. This sequence encodes CSARGHEQYF.

The rearrangement links TRBV5-4 to TRBJ1-6, with 8 bases matching TRBD1. V gave up 4 bases and J gave up 10 bases; unmatched junction bases: 10. CDR1 SGHNT and CDR2 YYREEE come from the germline V gene (reference sequence). CDR3 length: 15 amino acids. CDR3 in DNA: TGTGCCAGCAGCGCGTGGACAGGGAGAGAGTCACCCCTCCACTTT. Encoded protein: CASSAWTGRESPLHF.

This chain joins TRBV28 and TRBJ2-4, with TRBD2 as a possible D gene (6 bases). This CDR3 comprises 15 residues. CDR1 is MDHEN and CDR2 is SYDVKM in the germline V gene. Trimming shortened V by 5 bases and J by 9 bases, and 20 bases separated the two germline ends. The chain's CDR3 is CASSQGTPRASIQYF. CDR3 DNA sequence: TGTGCCAGCAGTCAAGGGACTCCGCGGGCCAGCATTCAGTACTTC.

This clone appeared once. This sequence joins TRBV2 and TRBJ1-6; maybe TRBD1 (5 bases). V was cut by 6 bases and J by 10 bases, with 19 bases left in between. The germline gives CDR1 SNHLY, CDR2 FYNNEI. This CDR3 region has 15 residues. In nucleotides, the CDR3 is TGTGCCAGCAGCGCCGGGACTCAGGGAGGATCACCCCTCCACTTT. As protein: CASSAGTQGGSPLHF.

This clone was seen more than once but under ten times. The rearrangement links TRBV6-6 to TRBJ2-2, with 7 positions matching TRBD2. Germline CDR1 and CDR2: MNHNY and SVGAGI (reference sequence). The CDR3 is 14 residues long. With 2 bases clipped from V and 7 bases from J, the junction kept 4 bases outside the gene matches. The CDR3 sequence: CASSYERGVGELFF. The CDR3 bases are TGTGCCAGCAGTTACGAGCGGGGAGTCGGGGAGCTGTTTTTT.

Of note for this clone: This sample also contains other DNA sequences that code for the same CDR3. The V gene is TRBV2, the J gene TRBJ2-3, with a tentative D call TRBD1 (5 bases). Per the germline V gene, CDR1 is SNHLY and CDR2 is FYNNEI. The CDR3 is 13 amino acids. V shed 7 bases and J shed 2 bases, with 10 bases lying between them. CDR3 loop: CASKQGSTDTQYF. The CDR3 nucleotides are TGTGCCAGCAAGCAGGGATCCACAGATACGCAGTATTTT.

The genes are TRBV2 and TRBJ1-2; D gene uncertain. The CDR3 spans 14 residues. V lost 1 base, J lost 8 bases, and 14 bases lay in between. CDR1 is SNHLY, CDR2 FYNNEI, per germline. CDR3 DNA: TGTGCCAGCAGTGAAGTGAAGTGGGTATCCGGCTACACCTTC. Protein: CASSEVKWVSGYTF.

The V gene is TRBV7-2, the J gene TRBJ1-3, with a tentative D call TRBD1 (5 bases). This CDR3 is 15 amino acids long. Germline V lookup: CDR1 SGHTA, CDR2 FQGNSA. V was shortened by 1 base and J by 3 bases, with 10 bases between the two germline ends. The DNA of the CDR3 is TGTGCCAGCAGCTTAGTTGGGGGGGGTGGAAACACCATATATTTT. Its translation: CASSLVGGGGNTIYF.

The chain employs TRBV6-1 and TRBJ2-3; the D gene could be TRBD1 or TRBD2 (5 bases each). Trimming shortened V by 3 bases and J by 3 bases, and 10 bases separated the two germline ends. The CDR3 runs 14 residues. The germline V gene encodes CDR1 MNHNS and CDR2 SASEGT. CDR3 coding DNA: TGTGCCAGCAGTGAGATGAGGGGTACAGATACGCAGTATTTT. Translation gives CASSEMRGTDTQYF.

The chain couples TRBV6-5 to TRBJ1-1; unclear D gene. The germline V gene encodes CDR1 MNHEY and CDR2 SVGAGI. This CDR3 region has 12 residues. V was clipped by 4 bases and J by 5 bases, with 8 bases between them. The CDR3 bases are TGTGCCAGCAGTTCTCCGGGGACTGAAGCTTTCTTT. Translation: CASSSPGTEAFF.

The chain combines TRBV9 with TRBJ2-2; 16 bases match TRBD2. Germline CDR1 and CDR2: SGDLS and YYNGEE. The trim removed 4 bases at V and 6 bases at J, leaving 6 bases unmatched. This CDR3 has 17 amino acids. The chain's CDR3 is CASSSGLAGGLAGELFF. The CDR3 bases are TGTGCCAGCAGCTCGGGACTAGCGGGGGGGCTGGCCGGGGAGCTGTTTTTT.

The chain joins TRBV19 to TRBJ2-3; 9 bases match TRBD1. Germline values: CDR1 LNHDA, CDR2 SQIVND (reference sequence). The CDR3 is made up of 14 amino acids. V was clipped by 5 bases and J by 4 bases; unmatched bases: 4. CDR3 protein: CASSGGQGPDTQYF. DNA for the CDR3: TGTGCCAGTAGTGGGGGACAGGGCCCAGATACGCAGTATTTT.

J is TRBJ2-5 and V is TRBV21-1; the table gives TRBD1 as D, unverified against the DNA. TRBV21-1 is shown as a pseudogene. This CDR3 comprises 17 residues. The CDR3 DNA is TGTGCCAGCAGCACAATCCCACCCGACAGCGCACAAGAGACCCAGTACTTC. It codes for CASSTIPPDSAQETQYF.

The chain couples TRBV5-1 to TRBJ1-4; D is perhaps TRBD1 (6 bases). The V gene lost 3 bases and the J gene lost 4 bases, with 13 bases spanning the gap. The CDR3 loop spans 15 amino acids. CDR1 and CDR2 from the germline V gene are SGHRS and YFSETQ. CDR3 nucleotide sequence: TGCGCCAGCAGCTCTTTAGGGGGTAATAATGAAAAACTGTTTTTT. Translating it yields CASSSLGGNNEKLFF.

The chain joins TRBV2 to TRBJ2-7, with TRBD1 matching 8 bases. With V trimmed by 11 bases and J by 2 bases, 8 bases remained unmatched. The CDR3 totals 13 residues. In germline, CDR1 is SNHLY, CDR2 FYNNEI. The CDR3 region has the DNA TGTGCCGGGCAGGGGGCGCCTCCCTACGAGCAGTACTTC. Residues: CAGQGAPPYEQYF.

V is TRBV7-2 and J is TRBJ2-7; 7 positions match TRBD2. Trimming removed 3 bases from V and 6 bases from J; junction bases left unmatched: 8. CDR3 length equals 14 residues. CDR1 SGHTA and CDR2 FQGNSA come from the germline V gene. CDR3 sequence reads: CASSLGLTPGEQYF. Written as DNA, the CDR3 is TGTGCCAGCAGCTTGGGACTAACCCCGGGCGAGCAGTACTTC.

V and J are TRBV6-6 and TRBJ1-2, with TRBD1 matching 11 bases. CDR1 and CDR2 (germline): MNHNY, SVGAGI (reference sequence). There are 15 residues in the CDR3. The V and J ends lost 2 bases and 6 bases, in that order; junction bases with no gene match: 5. This CDR3 is CASSYQGQGADGYTF. CDR3 nucleotides: TGTGCCAGCAGTTACCAAGGACAGGGGGCAGATGGCTACACCTTC.

The chain uses TRBV6-4 and TRBJ1-1, with a tentative D call TRBD1 (5 bases). The germline V and J ends were trimmed by 8 bases and 4 bases, with 14 bases remaining between them. This CDR3 comprises 13 residues. The germline V gene has CDR1 MRHNA and CDR2 SNTAGT. CDR3 coding DNA: TGTGCCAGCCGTCAGGGAAGCGGCACTGAAGCTTTCTTT. Amino acid sequence: CASRQGSGTEAFF.

The V and J genes are TRBV18 and TRBJ1-1, with 8 bases matching TRBD1. Trimming took 2 bases from V and 0 from J; bases not matched to a gene: 2. The CDR3 extends over 15 amino acids. Germline CDR1 and CDR2: KGHSH and LQKENI. The CDR3 sequence: CASSPAQGVNTEAFF. The DNA for the CDR3 is TGTGCCAGCTCACCAGCACAGGGGGTGAACACTGAAGCTTTCTTT.

The CDR3 DNA is TGCGCCAGCAGCTTGTCCGGGGCCTACGAGCAGTACTTC. Translation gives CASSLSGAYEQYF. V gene TRBV5-1 combines with J gene TRBJ2-7, with D possibly matching TRBD2 (5 bases). V lost 1 base and J 2 bases, leaving 7 bases between the germline ends. The CDR3 totals 13 residues. Germline assignment: CDR1 SGHRS and CDR2 YFSETQ.